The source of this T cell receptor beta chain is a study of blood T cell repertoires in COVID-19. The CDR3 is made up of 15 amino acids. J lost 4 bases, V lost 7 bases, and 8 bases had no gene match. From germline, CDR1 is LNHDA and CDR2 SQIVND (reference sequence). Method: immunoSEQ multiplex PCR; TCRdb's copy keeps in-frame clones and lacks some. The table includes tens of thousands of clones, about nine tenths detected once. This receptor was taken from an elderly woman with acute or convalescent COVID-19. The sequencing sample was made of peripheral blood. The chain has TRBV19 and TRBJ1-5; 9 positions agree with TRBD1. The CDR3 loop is CASTRTGDLNQPQHF. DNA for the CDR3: TGTGCCAGTACCCGGACAGGGGACTTGAATCAGCCCCAGCATTTT. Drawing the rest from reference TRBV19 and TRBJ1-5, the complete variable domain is DGGITQSPKYLFRKEGQNVTLSCEQNLNHDAMYWYRQDPGQGLRLIYYSQIVNDFQKGDIAEGYSVSREKKESFPLTVTSAQKNPTAFYLCASTRTGDLNQPQHFGDGTRLSIL.